The 21 T cell receptor beta chains listed next were all sequenced from one sample in a study of cytomegalovirus exposure and HLA in healthy donors (dated by TCRdb to the late 2010s). Receptors were amplified or captured by the immunoSEQ multiplex PCR assay. The multiplex PCR relied on a mix of 60 forward primers for TCR Vbeta segments and 13 reverse primers for TCR Jbeta segments. The immuneACCESS repertoire file appears here via TCRdb, limited to in-frame rearrangements. These files lack a portion of the clones; in checked studies, under half of the deficit traces to unresolved V genes, and the cause of the others is not known. The sample table lists some 150,000 clones, 70% to 85% of them with a count of one. Jointly, the top ten make up about 4.6% of the sample. Sequenced sample: PBMCs. Receptors originate from a man aged 40-50 years in good health and CMV-seronegative.

The V and J genes are TRBV7-2 and TRBJ2-5; TRBD2 matches at 10 bases. Germline-derived CDR1 and CDR2 are SGHTA and FQGNSA. The CDR3 is made up of 18 amino acids. J lost 4 bases, V lost 1 base, and 12 bases had no gene match. DNA for the CDR3: TGTGCCAGCAGCTTAGGGAGGATTAGCGGGGGGAGCGGAGAGACCCAGTACTTC. Residues: CASSLGRISGGSGETQYF.

The rearrangement uses TRBV27 and TRBJ1-2; perhaps TRBD1 as D (5 bases). V gave up 5 bases and J gave up 2 bases, with 15 bases separating them. CDR3 length: 15 amino acids. Germline V gives CDR1 MNHEY, CDR2 SMNVEV (reference sequence). In DNA form, the CDR3 reads TGTGCCAGCAGTCCCCTTACAGGCGTCAACTATGGCTACACCTTC. Protein: CASSPLTGVNYGYTF.

V usage is TRBV2 and J usage is TRBJ2-1, with 8 bases lining up with TRBD1. Trimming removed 7 bases from V and 9 bases from J; junction bases left unmatched: 20. The germline V gene has CDR1 SNHLY and CDR2 FYNNEI. This CDR3 is built from 17 residues. The CDR3 sequence: CASTLTPFRGPEGEQFF. The CDR3 nucleotides are TGTGCCAGCACCCTGACCCCATTCAGGGGGCCTGAAGGTGAGCAGTTCTTC.

This clone came up once. The V gene is TRBV2, the J gene TRBJ1-5, with a tentative D call TRBD1 (6 bases). This CDR3 region has 14 residues. The germline gives CDR1 SNHLY, CDR2 FYNNEI. Trimming stripped 5 bases from V and 2 bases from J, with 10 bases between. This CDR3 is CASSLQGGNQPQHF. The CDR3 nucleotides are TGTGCCAGCAGTTTACAGGGTGGCAATCAGCCCCAGCATTTT.

The rearrangement uses TRBV14 and TRBJ1-6; TRBD1 might be the D (5 bases). Trimming took 4 bases from V and 7 from J, leaving 17 bases between them. The CDR3 is 16 residues long. The germline CDR1 and CDR2 sequences are SGHDN and FVKESK. The DNA for the CDR3 is TGTGCCAGCAGCCGGCGGGGGGGGGTAGTAAATTCACCCCTCCACTTT. Its protein product is CASSRRGGVVNSPLHF.

CDR3: CASSVGTFDTDTQYF. CDR3 coding DNA: TGTGCCAGCAGCGTAGGGACATTTGACACAGATACGCAGTATTTT. The rearrangement joins TRBV9 to TRBJ2-3, with D possibly TRBD1 on 5 matching bases. Trimming pared 0 bases from V and 2 bases from J, leaving 10 bases between. CDR3 length: 15 residues. Per the germline V gene, CDR1 is SGDLS and CDR2 is YYNGEE.

The chain joins TRBV10-3 to TRBJ1-2, with TRBD1 as a possible D gene (6 bases). CDR1 and CDR2 (germline): ENHRY, SYGVKD. CDR3 length: 15 residues. V lost 3 bases to trimming and J lost 3 bases, with 14 bases between them. The CDR3 DNA reads as TGTGCCATCAGTGAAGACAGGTCAGTTTACTATGGCTACACCTTC. This translates into CAISEDRSVYYGYTF.

This chain connects TRBV5-1 to TRBJ2-3; TRBD2 agrees at 16 bases. The CDR3 consists of 17 residues. The J segment lost 9 bases and the V segment lost 3 bases, leaving 10 bases of the junction unmatched. The germline V gene encodes CDR1 SGHRS and CDR2 YFSETQ. CDR3 sequence (DNA): TGCGCCAGCAGCTCAACCTCCGGGACTAGCGGGGGGGCAACGCAGTATTTT. Amino acid sequence: CASSSTSGTSGGATQYF.

This clone was counted once. This chain joins TRBV4-1 and TRBJ2-7, with D perhaps TRBD2 (6 bases). V was clipped by 4 bases and J by 2 bases, with 12 bases between them. The CDR3 extends over 14 amino acids. Per germline, CDR1 MGHRA and CDR2 YSYEKL. DNA for the CDR3: TGCGCCAGCAGCCGAGCGGACTATACCTACGAGCAGTACTTC. It translates to CASSRADYTYEQYF.

The V gene is TRBV5-6, the J gene TRBJ2-7; no clear D gene. Germline V lookup: CDR1 SGHDT, CDR2 YYEEEE. With 0 bases removed from V and 1 base from J, the gap between germline ends came to 5 bases. The CDR3 is 13 residues long. The CDR3 sequence is CASSLDGSYEQYF. The CDR3 coding sequence is TGTGCCAGCAGCTTGGACGGGTCCTACGAGCAGTACTTC.

The V call is TRBV5-1, the J call TRBJ2-6; the match to TRBD1 covers 9 bases. V lost 9 bases, J lost 0 bases, and 7 bases stayed unmatched. The CDR3 sequence is 16 residues long. The germline CDR1 and CDR2 sequences are SGHRS and YFSETQ. The CDR3 loop reads CATNRGLSSGANVLTF. CDR3 coding DNA: TGCGCCACAAACAGGGGGCTATCCTCTGGGGCCAACGTCCTGACTTTC.

The chain links TRBV11-2 to TRBJ2-5; the match to TRBD2 covers 13 bases. Trimming removed 4 bases from V and 4 bases from J; junction bases left unmatched: 6. The V gene's germline CDR1 is SGHAT and CDR2 FQNNGV. The CDR3 is 16 amino acids. The CDR3 loop is CASSSRLAGGLETQYF. DNA for the CDR3: TGTGCCAGCAGCTCCCGACTAGCGGGGGGCCTAGAGACCCAGTACTTC.

The CDR3 DNA follows: TGTGCCAGCAGCCCCCCGGGTGCCCCTGAAGCTTTCTTT. Translating it yields CASSPPGAPEAFF. J is TRBJ1-1 and V is TRBV7-9, with D uncertain. The length of the CDR3 is 13 residues. Looked up from germline, CDR1 is SEHNR and CDR2 is FQNEAQ (reference sequence). The V gene lost 5 bases and the J gene lost 6 bases, with 13 bases spanning the gap.

This clone was seen only a few times. An end of the junction differs from the germline gene, which may be a read error. This chain connects TRBV5-6 to TRBJ1-4; D uncertain. The germline gives CDR1 SGHDT, CDR2 YYEEEE. This CDR3 is built from 13 residues. The CDR3 spells CASSLPWEEKLFF. The CDR3 DNA follows: TGTGCCAGCAGCCTGCCCTGGGAGGAAAAGCTGTTTTTT.

V is TRBV7-2 and J is TRBJ2-5, with no clear D. V lost 5 bases and J 2 bases, leaving 12 bases between the germline ends. The CDR3 contains 14 residues. CDR1 is SGHTA and CDR2 is FQGNSA in the germline V gene. The chain's CDR3 is CASSPYPDQETQYF. Written as DNA, the CDR3 is TGTGCCAGCAGCCCCTACCCCGATCAAGAGACCCAGTACTTC.

The V gene is TRBV9, the J gene TRBJ1-6; D ambiguous. V gave up 5 bases and J gave up 9 bases, with 15 bases separating them. This CDR3 contains 14 residues. The germline V gene has CDR1 SGDLS and CDR2 YYNGEE. The CDR3 loop reads CASSETGGFSPLHF. The CDR3 nucleotides are TGTGCCAGCAGTGAGACGGGCGGGTTTTCACCCCTCCACTTT.

The chain links TRBV4-1 to TRBJ1-1, with TRBD1 identical over 12 bases. V gave up 5 bases and J gave up 0 bases; unmatched junction bases: 4. The CDR3 contains 16 residues. Per germline, CDR1 MGHRA and CDR2 YSYEKL. CDR3 residues: CASSVRDRGLNTEAFF. CDR3 nucleotides: TGCGCCAGCAGCGTCCGGGACAGGGGGCTGAACACTGAAGCTTTCTTT.

The genes are TRBV6-5 and TRBJ2-7; the match to TRBD2 covers 13 bases. Germline CDR1 MNHEY, CDR2 SVGAGI. Trimming took 2 bases from V and 0 from J; bases not matched to a gene: 1. CDR3 length: 16 amino acids. The CDR3 is CASSYRLAGGSYEQYF. The DNA for the CDR3 is TGTGCCAGCAGTTACCGACTAGCGGGGGGCTCCTACGAGCAGTACTTC.

Here the CDR3 DNA reads TGCGCCAGCAGATCCACAGACCCTCCCTCACTGGGTGAGCAGTACTTC. It codes for CASRSTDPPSLGEQYF. The V gene is TRBV10-1, the J gene TRBJ2-7; D unclear. Germline lookup yields CDR1 WNHNN and CDR2 SYGVQD (reference sequence). There are 16 residues in the CDR3. Trimming took 6 bases from V and 7 from J, leaving 25 bases between them.

The chain couples TRBV6-1 to TRBJ2-1; 7 bases fit TRBD2. Germline V gene lookup returns CDR1 MNHNS and CDR2 SASEGT. Trimming removed 4 bases from V and 0 bases from J; junction bases left unmatched: 3. This CDR3 region has 15 residues. CDR3 bases: TGTGCCAGCAGTGTAGGCGGGGGCTCCTACAATGAGCAGTTCTTC. Translating gives CASSVGGGSYNEQFF.

The rearrangement uses TRBV5-6 and TRBJ2-5; D possibly corresponds to TRBD1 (6 bases). V gave up 4 bases and J gave up 4 bases, with 17 bases separating them. Germline V gene lookup returns CDR1 SGHDT and CDR2 YYEEEE. The CDR3 runs 15 residues. CDR3 sequence: CASSLYREMSETQYF. The DNA of the CDR3 is TGTGCCAGCAGCCTCTACAGGGAGATGTCAGAGACCCAGTACTTC.